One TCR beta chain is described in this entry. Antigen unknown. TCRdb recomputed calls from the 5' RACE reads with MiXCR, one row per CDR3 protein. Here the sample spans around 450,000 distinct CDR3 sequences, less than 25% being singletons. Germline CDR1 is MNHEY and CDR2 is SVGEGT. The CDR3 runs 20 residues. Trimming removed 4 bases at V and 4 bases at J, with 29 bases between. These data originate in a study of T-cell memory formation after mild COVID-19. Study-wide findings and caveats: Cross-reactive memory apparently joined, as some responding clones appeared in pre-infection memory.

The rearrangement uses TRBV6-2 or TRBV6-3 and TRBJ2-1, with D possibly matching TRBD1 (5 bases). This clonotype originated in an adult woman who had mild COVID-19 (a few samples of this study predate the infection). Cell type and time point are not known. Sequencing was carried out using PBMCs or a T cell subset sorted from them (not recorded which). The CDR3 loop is CASSLNQLGLSRQPYNEQFF. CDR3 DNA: TGTGCCAGCAGTTTGAATCAGCTTGGGCTCTCGAGACAGCCTTACAATGAGCAGTTCTTC.